This section outlines one TCR beta chain sequence together with its context. TCRdb processed the 5' RACE reads anew with MiXCR; each CDR3 protein has one entry. Of under 85,000 distinct CDR3 sequences in the sample, 8% were seen once. The time point is: sample taken at primary tumor resection. Whole RNA came from tumor, nontumor lung or frozen PBMC and was sequenced without being sorted. Trimming stripped 1 base from V and 2 bases from J, with 9 bases between. Germline V CDR1 and CDR2: LGHDT, YNNKEL (reference sequence). The CDR3 has 15 amino acids. The data derive from a study of spatial heterogeneity in lung cancer.

This clonotype originated in a male donor with early-stage non-small cell lung cancer. V usage is TRBV3-1 and J usage is TRBJ1-5; no clear D gene. The source was PBMCs, collected at surgery. The CDR3 nucleotides are TGTGCCAGCAGCCAAGGGTTAACGGGCAATCAGCCCCAGCATTTT. It codes for CASSQGLTGNQPQHF.